The 32 T cell receptor beta chains in this list originate from one sample, sequenced in a study of response to subunit inactivated influenza vaccine. TCRdb called the RT-PCR reads again in MiXCR, with one record for every CDR3 protein. This sample yields some 480,000 distinct CDR3 sequences, of which approximately 11% are seen a single time; around 12% belongs to the top ten. The sample in question was PBMCs from blood, obtained about 40 days after vaccination. The receptors shown here come from a man aged 50 to 60 who received an inactivated influenza vaccine.

Note on this clonotype: With a much larger clone just one base away, this may be a read error. The rearrangement links TRBV20-1 to TRBJ1-2; 9 bases are shared with TRBD1. Germline CDR1 is DFQATT and CDR2 is SNEGSKA (reference sequence). There are 14 residues in the CDR3. The CDR3 bases are TGCAGTGCGGAGCGGACAGGGGCTAACCATGGCTACACCTTC. Protein sequence: CSAERTGANHGYTF.

This clonotype was counted at least ten times. The genes are TRBV5-1 and TRBJ2-1; D is perhaps TRBD1 (6 bases). The CDR3 is made up of 12 amino acids. Per germline, CDR1 SGHRS and CDR2 YFSETQ. V was cut by 2 bases and J by 9 bases, with 9 bases left in between. DNA for the CDR3: TGCGCCAGCAGCTTAGAGGGGGTTGAGCAGTTCTTC. It specifies CASSLEGVEQFF.

This clonotype was seen many times. V and J are TRBV5-5 and TRBJ2-7, with a possible D match to TRBD2 (5 bases). With 1 base removed from V and 2 bases from J, the gap between germline ends came to 10 bases. Germline V gives CDR1 SGHKS, CDR2 YYEKEE (reference sequence). The CDR3 is 14 amino acids. The CDR3 DNA reads as TGTGCCAGCAGCTTGTCGGACGGGACCTACGAGCAGTACTTC. Translating it yields CASSLSDGTYEQYF.

CDR3 in DNA: TGCAGTGCTAGAGATGCAGGGGGACGTAATGAAAAACTGTTTTTT. Protein sequence: CSARDAGGRNEKLFF. The rearrangement joins TRBV20-1 to TRBJ1-4, with 7 bases matching TRBD1. The CDR3 extends over 15 amino acids. Germline trimming cut 0 bases from V and 4 bases from J; bases unmatched to any gene: 5. Germline V lookup: CDR1 DFQATT, CDR2 SNEGSKA (reference sequence).

This clonotype was observed many times. The J gene is TRBJ1-2, the V gene TRBV14, with a weak D call TRBD1 (5 bases). The germline V and J ends were trimmed by 4 bases and 8 bases, with 14 bases remaining between them. Germline V CDR1 and CDR2: SGHDN, FVKESK. This CDR3 is built from 13 residues. The CDR3 sequence is CASSLSAGDGYTF. In DNA form, the CDR3 reads TGTGCCAGCAGCCTCTCGGCCGGGGACGGCTACACCTTC.

This chain uses TRBV3-1 with TRBJ2-3; D call uncertain. The CDR3 is 17 amino acids. Germline V lookup: CDR1 LGHDT, CDR2 YNNKEL (reference sequence). CDR3 in DNA: TGTACCTTCAGCCATGACATCTCGGCCACCGGCACAGATACGCAGTATTTT. Its translation: CTFSHDISATGTDTQYF.

This clonotype was detected a few times. The chain is built from TRBV10-3 and TRBJ1-5; perhaps TRBD1 as D (6 bases). V lost 6 bases to trimming and J lost 0 bases, with 9 bases between them. Germline CDR1 and CDR2: ENHRY and SYGVKD. The CDR3 is 14 amino acids. In DNA, the CDR3 is TGTGCCATCAGCGCAGGGGCTAGCAATCAGCCCCAGCATTTT. It is translated as CAISAGASNQPQHF.

This clonotype was counted ten times or more. This chain links TRBV7-2 with TRBJ2-1, with D unclear. This CDR3 has 13 residues. Germline V gene data show CDR1 as SGHTA and CDR2 as FQGNSA. V was clipped by 1 base and J by 4 bases, with 5 bases between them. CDR3 amino acids: CASSLDLYNEQFF. The CDR3 region has the DNA TGTGCCAGCAGCTTAGACTTGTACAATGAGCAGTTCTTC.

In the case of this clonotype: This clone may be a read error of a much larger clone one base away. V usage is TRBV12-3 or TRBV12-4 and J usage is TRBJ2-3, with D perhaps TRBD1 (6 bases). Trimming took off 7 bases at V and 0 bases at J, with 14 bases between the two ends. The CDR3 covers 15 residues. CDR3 protein: CASTPGVVSTDTQYF. The CDR3 coding sequence is TGTGCCAGCACCCCAGGGGTGGTTAGCACAGATACGCAGTATTTT.

This clonotype was counted between two and nine times. The chain joins TRBV6-1 to TRBJ2-7; the match to TRBD2 covers 12 bases. The CDR3 has 16 amino acids. Germline CDR1 reads MNHNS; CDR2 reads SASEGT. With V trimmed by 5 bases and J by 7 bases, 12 bases remained unmatched. CDR3 sequence: CASSPYWTSGVLEQYF. The CDR3 DNA follows: TGTGCCAGCAGTCCTTATTGGACTAGCGGGGTGTTGGAGCAGTACTTC.

The chain joins TRBV3-1 to TRBJ2-1, with TRBD2 identical over 16 bases. CDR1 is LGHDT, CDR2 YNNKEL, per germline (reference sequence). This CDR3 region has 19 residues. The trim removed 2 bases at V and 6 bases at J, leaving 10 bases unmatched. The CDR3 DNA reads TGTGCCAGCAGCCAAACCGGGACTAGCGGGGGGGCCTCGGCCAATGAGCAGTTCTTC. Translation: CASSQTGTSGGASANEQFF.

This chain joins TRBV7-9 and TRBJ1-2; D gene uncertain. V was cut by 5 bases and J by 0 bases, with 13 bases left in between. This CDR3 region has 15 residues. Per the germline V gene, CDR1 is SEHNR and CDR2 is FQNEAQ (reference sequence). DNA for the CDR3: TGTGCCAGCAGCCGTCCCCCCTCTCCTAACTATGGCTACACCTTC. Encoded protein: CASSRPPSPNYGYTF.

V usage is TRBV9 and J usage is TRBJ2-7; tentatively, D is TRBD1 or TRBD2 (7 bases each). This CDR3 comprises 14 residues. Germline CDR1 SGDLS, CDR2 YYNGEE. Trimming left V 4 bases short and J 2 bases short, with 13 bases between. The DNA of the CDR3 is TGTGCCAGCAGCTCAGGGGGGGAAACCTACGAGCAGTACTTC. This codes for CASSSGGETYEQYF.

With regard to this clonotype: As the CDR3 is not closed by the conserved phenylalanine or tryptophan, this likely results from a read error. The V call is TRBV27, the J call TRBJ2-5; D not certain. With 5 bases removed from V and 4 bases from J, the gap between germline ends came to 8 bases. Germline CDR1 is MNHEY and CDR2 is SMNVEV (reference sequence). The CDR3 runs 12 residues. This CDR3 reads CASSHNPETQYL. The CDR3 DNA reads as TGTGCCAGCAGTCACAACCCAGAGACCCAGTACTTA.

The rearrangement links TRBV7-3 to TRBJ2-3; 8 bases line up with TRBD1. V lost 5 bases and J lost 1; bases outside the gene matches: 5. Germline V gene sequence: CDR1 SGHTA, CDR2 FQGTGA. The CDR3 has 15 amino acids. Written as DNA, the CDR3 is TGTGCCAGCAGCACGACAGGGGCAGGCACAGATACGCAGTATTTT. Protein product: CASSTTGAGTDTQYF.

The chain employs TRBV7-8 and TRBJ2-1; 8 nucleotides agree with TRBD2. After removal of 4 bases from V and 0 bases from J, the junction contained 5 bases not matched to a gene. The CDR3 is 16 residues long. Germline V gene data show CDR1 as SGHVS and CDR2 as FQNEAQ. The CDR3 sequence is CASSSFGGGSYNEQFF. In nucleotides, the CDR3 is TGTGCCAGCAGCTCCTTCGGGGGGGGCTCCTACAATGAGCAGTTCTTC.

The sample holds many counts of this clonotype. The chain carries TRBV29-1 and TRBJ2-1, with a possible D match to TRBD1 (5 bases). CDR3 length: 11 residues. Germline V gene sequence: CDR1 SQVTM, CDR2 ANQGSEA. This chain's CDR3 is CRVGAYNEQFF. Here the CDR3 DNA reads TGCAGGGTAGGGGCTTACAATGAGCAGTTCTTC.

This clonotype has a handful of counts. The chain has TRBV2 and TRBJ1-5, with unresolved D. Trimming removed 3 bases at V and 1 base at J, with 13 bases between. CDR3 length equals 16 residues. CDR1 is SNHLY and CDR2 is FYNNEI in the germline V gene. The CDR3, as DNA: TGTGCCAGCAGTGAGTTCGCAGGAGCGAGCAATCAGCCCCAGCATTTT. This codes for CASSEFAGASNQPQHF.

This clonotype has only a few counts. V and J are TRBV7-6 and TRBJ2-3, with 14 nucleotides matching TRBD2. Germline assignment: CDR1 SGHVS and CDR2 FNYEAQ. J lost 3 bases, V lost 5 bases, and 10 bases had no gene match. The CDR3 is 18 residues long. The CDR3 sequence: CASSPTGTSGRPTDTQYF. In DNA form, the CDR3 reads TGTGCCAGCAGCCCCACCGGGACTAGCGGGAGACCAACAGATACGCAGTATTTT.

This clonotype occurred a few times. A much larger clone lies a single base off, so this may be a read error. The rearrangement links TRBV27 to TRBJ2-7; D ambiguous. Germline loops: CDR1 MNHEY, CDR2 SMNVEV (reference sequence). Trimming shortened V by 2 bases and J by 2 bases, and 7 bases separated the two germline ends. The CDR3 has 13 amino acids. DNA of the CDR3: TGTGCCAGCAGTTTAGGGCATCCCTACGAGCAGTACTTC. Translating gives CASSLGHPYEQYF.

The table lists this clonotype with a few counts. The chain recombines TRBV5-1 with TRBJ2-7; D is possibly TRBD1 (6 bases). Germline CDR1 is SGHRS and CDR2 is YFSETQ. Trimming stripped 4 bases from V and 10 bases from J, with 18 bases between. The CDR3 length is 13 residues. The CDR3 DNA reads TGCGCCAGCAGCGTTCAGGACAGATCCCCTCAGTACTTC. Protein product: CASSVQDRSPQYF.

This clonotype came up many times. The chain couples TRBV5-5 to TRBJ2-1, with 9 bases fitting TRBD2. The CDR3 contains 15 residues. Germline assignment: CDR1 SGHKS and CDR2 YYEKEE (reference sequence). J was trimmed by 5 bases and V by 4 bases; bases with no gene match: 7. CDR3 region: CASSAQGLANNEQFF. The CDR3 bases are TGTGCCAGCAGCGCCCAGGGACTAGCCAACAATGAGCAGTTCTTC.

The chain has TRBV10-3 and TRBJ1-5; maybe TRBD1 (6 bases). Per germline, CDR1 ENHRY and CDR2 SYGVKD. This CDR3 comprises 13 residues. The V gene lost 9 bases and the J gene lost 7 bases, with 16 bases spanning the gap. The CDR3 DNA follows: TGTGCCATAAACCGGGCTCAGGGGCAGCCCCAGCATTTT. It specifies CAINRAQGQPQHF.

This clonotype was seen repeatedly, ten times or more. V gene TRBV5-1 combines with J gene TRBJ2-5, with TRBD1 matching 7 bases. Germline trimming cut 0 bases from V and 0 bases from J; bases unmatched to any gene: 2. This CDR3 comprises 15 residues. Germline CDR1 is SGHRS and CDR2 is YFSETQ. CDR3 sequence: CASSLAGTDQETQYF. DNA of the CDR3: TGCGCCAGCAGCTTGGCTGGGACAGACCAAGAGACCCAGTACTTC. The full variable domain, rest sourced from reference TRBV5-1 and TRBJ2-5, is KAGVTQTPRYLIKTRGQQVTLSCSPISGHRSVSWYQQTPGQGLQFLFEYFSETQRNKGNFPGRFSGRQFSNSRSEMNVSTLELGDSALYLCASSLAGTDQETQYFGPGTRLLVL.

In this sample, this clonotype turned up a few times. This sequence joins TRBV10-3 and TRBJ2-5, with 9 bases lining up with TRBD1. The CDR3 is 13 residues long. The V gene end was trimmed by 7 bases and the J gene end by 4 bases; junction bases not matched to a gene: 4. CDR1 and CDR2 (germline): ENHRY, SYGVKD. Here the CDR3 DNA reads TGTGCCATCAACAGGGGGCGCGGAGAGACCCAGTACTTC. Its translation: CAINRGRGETQYF.

CDR3 sequence: CASSLEGGVSDEQFF. The CDR3 DNA follows: TGTGCCAGCAGCTTAGAGGGCGGGGTGTCAGATGAGCAGTTCTTC. The chain recombines TRBV11-2 with TRBJ2-1, with TRBD2 as a possible D gene (6 bases). The germline V gene encodes CDR1 SGHAT and CDR2 FQNNGV. V gave up 0 bases and J gave up 8 bases, with 14 bases separating them. The CDR3 consists of 15 residues.

This clonotype occurred a few times. The rearrangement joins TRBV2 to TRBJ1-1; D call uncertain. The germline V gene has CDR1 SNHLY and CDR2 FYNNEI. The V gene lost 8 bases and the J gene lost 0 bases, with 7 bases spanning the gap. The CDR3 runs to 12 residues. CDR3 bases: TGTGCCAGCGGACGGTTGAACACTGAAGCTTTCTTT. It yields the protein CASGRLNTEAFF.

This clonotype was found a few times. The rearrangement links TRBV20-1 to TRBJ2-5; a weak D match, TRBD2 (6 bases). CDR3 length equals 13 residues. CDR1 is DFQATT, CDR2 SNEGSKA, per germline (reference sequence). In DNA, the CDR3 is TGCAGCGGTCGACGGCGGGGACAAGAGACCCAGTACTTC. The encoded protein is CSGRRRGQETQYF.

J is TRBJ2-7 and V is TRBV5-1; D not certain. V lost 3 bases, J lost 4 bases, and 14 bases lay in between. The CDR3 totals 14 residues. The germline gives CDR1 SGHRS, CDR2 YFSETQ. CDR3 nucleotides: TGCGCCAGCAGCTCTATGGACGGAATATACGAGCAGTACTTC. Its protein is CASSSMDGIYEQYF.

This clonotype was recorded a few times. The CDR3 protein is CASSSGLAGRANVLTF. The CDR3 DNA reads TGTGCCAGCAGCTCGGGACTAGCGGGAAGGGCCAACGTCCTGACTTTC. The rearrangement joins TRBV7-2 to TRBJ2-6; 13 bases are shared with TRBD2. Trimming cost V 4 bases and J 5 bases; bases outside gene matches: 2. The CDR3 length is 16 residues. From germline, CDR1 is SGHTA and CDR2 FQGNSA.

This clonotype occurred many times. This chain connects TRBV7-2 to TRBJ1-5, with D maybe TRBD1 (5 bases). Deletions cut 2 bases from V and 2 bases from J, with 10 bases between. The germline V gene encodes CDR1 SGHTA and CDR2 FQGNSA. The CDR3 runs 15 residues. The CDR3 sequence is CASSLRGMGNQPQHF. The CDR3 nucleotides read TGTGCCAGCAGCTTAAGGGGTATGGGCAATCAGCCCCAGCATTTT.

There are many counts of this clonotype. The V gene is TRBV29-1, the J gene TRBJ1-6; a possible D gene is TRBD1 (5 bases). The ends were cut back, 4 bases at V and 5 bases at J, with 9 bases in the middle. This CDR3 has 13 residues. The germline CDR1 and CDR2 sequences are SQVTM and ANQGSEA. The CDR3 region has the DNA TGCAGCGTTGCGGACACAAATAATTCACCCCTCCACTTT. Translated, it gives CSVADTNNSPLHF.